A single sample gave rise to the 27 T cell receptor beta chains below, sequenced in a study of cytomegalovirus exposure and HLA in healthy donors. The assay was immunoSEQ multiplex PCR, and TCRdb's table has in-frame clones only and misses some. The sample lists roughly 120,000 clones, under 90% occurring once. The sample was PBMCs. These receptors were taken from a man under 40 in good health and CMV-seronegative.

This clone showed up just a few times. This chain uses TRBV6-6 with TRBJ2-1; 8 bases are shared with TRBD1. V lost 10 bases to trimming and J lost 8 bases; unmatched junction nucleotides: 10. Per germline, CDR1 MNHNY and CDR2 SVGAGI (reference sequence). The CDR3 is made up of 13 amino acids. CDR3 sequence: CAITGQGVDEQFF. The CDR3 DNA reads as TGTGCCATCACAGGACAGGGAGTTGATGAGCAGTTCTTC.

This chain links TRBV5-1 with TRBJ1-5; D call uncertain. Looked up from germline, CDR1 is SGHRS and CDR2 is YFSETQ. The CDR3 contains 14 residues. V was pared by 4 bases and J by 2 bases, with 10 bases between. The CDR3 DNA sequence: TGCGCCAGCAGCCCTCGGGAGGGCAATCAGCCCCAGCATTTT. This codes for CASSPREGNQPQHF. The variable domain in full, completed from reference TRBV5-1 and TRBJ1-5, reads KAGVTQTPRYLIKTRGQQVTLSCSPISGHRSVSWYQQTPGQGLQFLFEYFSETQRNKGNFPGRFSGRQFSNSRSEMNVSTLELGDSALYLCASSPREGNQPQHFGDGTRLSIL.

This sequence joins TRBV14 and TRBJ1-1; D possibly corresponds to TRBD1 (6 bases). The CDR3 runs 15 residues. Trimming took off 1 base at V and 5 bases at J, with 14 bases between the two ends. Per the germline V gene, CDR1 is SGHDN and CDR2 is FVKESK. This chain's CDR3 is CASSQVRGLGTEAFF. The CDR3 bases are TGTGCCAGCAGCCAAGTTAGGGGGTTGGGGACTGAAGCTTTCTTT.

This clone came up once. This CDR3 is CASGEGGGETQYF. In DNA, the CDR3 is TGTGCCAGCGGGGAGGGGGGAGGAGAGACCCAGTACTTC. This sequence joins TRBV28 and TRBJ2-5, with TRBD2 as a possible D gene (7 bases). Germline V gene data show CDR1 as MDHEN and CDR2 as SYDVKM. The CDR3 loop spans 13 amino acids. Deletions cut 8 bases from V and 4 bases from J, with 14 bases between.

The V gene is TRBV7-2, the J gene TRBJ2-7, with TRBD2 as a possible D gene (6 bases). Germline V gene lookup returns CDR1 SGHTA and CDR2 FQGNSA. V was pared by 5 bases and J by 2 bases, with 13 bases between. The CDR3 consists of 14 residues. CDR3 amino acids: CASSTAGGTYEQYF. CDR3 nucleotides: TGTGCCAGCAGCACTGCCGGCGGGACCTACGAGCAGTACTTC.

This rearrangement joins TRBV7-9 to TRBJ1-6; 7 bases map to TRBD1. CDR3 length: 16 amino acids. Germline V gives CDR1 SEHNR, CDR2 FQNEAQ (reference sequence). V dropped 6 bases and J dropped 7; count of bases not matched to a gene: 12. CDR3 coding DNA: TGTGCCAGCAGTCCCCGGGAGGGGGCGCTGAATTCACCCCTCCACTTT. Translated, it gives CASSPREGALNSPLHF.

V usage is TRBV2 and J usage is TRBJ1-1, with TRBD1 matching 7 bases. This CDR3 is 14 amino acids long. Germline V gene sequence: CDR1 SNHLY, CDR2 FYNNEI. The trim removed 5 bases at V and 4 bases at J, leaving 7 bases unmatched. In nucleotides, the CDR3 is TGTGCCAGCAGTCCGGACAGGCCTTTCACTGAAGCTTTCTTT. Its translation: CASSPDRPFTEAFF.

This clone occurred once. The chain links TRBV5-4 to TRBJ2-7, with a weak D call TRBD2 (6 bases). Germline values: CDR1 SGHNT, CDR2 YYREEE (reference sequence). This CDR3 has 14 amino acids. V gave up 4 bases and J gave up 2 bases, with 13 bases separating them. CDR3 protein: CASSPLADTYEQYF. In DNA, the CDR3 is TGTGCCAGCAGCCCGTTAGCGGATACCTACGAGCAGTACTTC.

The rearrangement links TRBV5-1 to TRBJ1-4, with D possibly matching TRBD1 (6 bases). The CDR3 is 18 amino acids. The V gene lost 0 bases and the J gene lost 5 bases, with 20 bases spanning the gap. The germline V gene has CDR1 SGHRS and CDR2 YFSETQ. CDR3 sequence: CASSLDGQPSWENEKLFF. The CDR3 bases are TGCGCCAGCAGCTTGGATGGACAGCCCTCTTGGGAGAATGAAAAACTGTTTTTT.

The chain combines TRBV5-1 with TRBJ1-1, with TRBD1 matching over 7 bases. Germline CDR1 and CDR2: SGHRS and YFSETQ. The CDR3 is 14 amino acids. The V and J ends lost 4 bases and 2 bases, in that order; junction bases with no gene match: 5. CDR3 DNA sequence: TGCGCCAGCAGCGTGACAGGGCCTAACACTGAAGCTTTCTTT. Its protein product is CASSVTGPNTEAFF.

The V call is TRBV7-9, the J call TRBJ2-7, with 10 bases aligning to TRBD1. Germline CDR1 SEHNR, CDR2 FQNEAQ (reference sequence). J was trimmed by 2 bases and V by 5 bases; bases with no gene match: 9. There are 16 residues in the CDR3. CDR3 protein: CASSRWGQGRTYEQYF. Here the CDR3 DNA reads TGTGCCAGCAGCCGATGGGGACAGGGGAGGACCTACGAGCAGTACTTC.

This rearrangement joins TRBV6-1 to TRBJ2-5; 10 bases agree with TRBD1. The V gene end was trimmed by 5 bases and the J gene end by 5 bases; junction bases not matched to a gene: 5. The CDR3 covers 14 residues. Germline CDR1 and CDR2: MNHNS and SASEGT. In DNA form, the CDR3 reads TGTGCCAGCAGTTCGACAGGGGGCGGGGAGACCCAGTACTTC. Protein product: CASSSTGGGETQYF.

The chain combines TRBV6-6 with TRBJ1-2, with D hard to call. The CDR3 has 12 amino acids. Trimming cost V 2 bases and J 7 bases, with 8 bases left between them. CDR1 is MNHNY, CDR2 SVGAGI, per germline (reference sequence). CDR3 nucleotides: TGTGCCAGCAGTTACATCCCCGGTGGCTACACCTTC. This translates into CASSYIPGGYTF.

The V gene is TRBV6-6, the J gene TRBJ2-1; D possibly corresponds to TRBD2 (6 bases). CDR1 is MNHNY and CDR2 is SVGAGI in the germline V gene (reference sequence). CDR3 size: 16 residues. Trimming took 2 bases from V and 6 from J, leaving 17 bases between them. CDR3 region: CASSYPPGASPNEQFF. The DNA for the CDR3 is TGTGCCAGCAGTTACCCACCGGGAGCCAGCCCCAATGAGCAGTTCTTC.

The chain carries TRBV7-2 and TRBJ2-5; 9 bases are a match to TRBD1. The CDR3 length is 14 residues. Germline CDR1 and CDR2: SGHTA and FQGNSA. V gave up 5 bases and J gave up 5 bases; unmatched junction bases: 6. The CDR3 region has the DNA TGTGCCAGCAGCCGGACAGGGGTGGTGGAGACCCAGTACTTC. Protein sequence: CASSRTGVVETQYF.

This chain links TRBV4-3 with TRBJ2-7; no definite D call. In germline, CDR1 is LGHNA, CDR2 YSLEER. Trimming took 4 bases from V and 1 from J, leaving 14 bases between them. The CDR3 contains 15 residues. CDR3 residues: CASSPHDAGSYEQYF. The CDR3 DNA reads TGCGCCAGCAGCCCCCATGACGCCGGGTCCTACGAGCAGTACTTC.

V usage is TRBV4-2 and J usage is TRBJ2-7; 14 nucleotides line up with TRBD2. Germline loops: CDR1 LGHNA, CDR2 YNFKEQ. V lost 4 bases to trimming and J lost 0 bases; unmatched junction nucleotides: 11. The CDR3 is 19 amino acids. This CDR3 is CASSPLGTSGGSSSYEQYF. CDR3 DNA: TGTGCCAGCAGCCCCCTAGGGACTAGCGGGGGTTCAAGCTCCTACGAGCAGTACTTC.

The chain couples TRBV5-1 to TRBJ1-1; D is possibly TRBD1 (6 bases). This CDR3 region has 15 residues. Germline CDR1 reads SGHRS; CDR2 reads YFSETQ. V lost 3 bases to trimming and J lost 1 base, with 13 bases between them. The CDR3 protein is CASSWRTDSNTEAFF. DNA for the CDR3: TGCGCCAGCAGCTGGCGGACAGATTCGAACACTGAAGCTTTCTTT.

V is TRBV5-1 and J is TRBJ2-5, with a tentative D call TRBD1 (6 bases). From germline, CDR1 is SGHRS and CDR2 YFSETQ. The CDR3 has 14 amino acids. Trimming removed 3 bases at V and 2 bases at J, with 11 bases between. CDR3 loop: CASSSGTRQETQYF. For the CDR3, the DNA is TGCGCCAGCAGCTCCGGGACAAGACAAGAGACCCAGTACTTC.

V gene TRBV7-9 combines with J gene TRBJ2-1; 10 bases match TRBD2. Germline CDR1 and CDR2: SEHNR and FQNEAQ (reference sequence). This CDR3 has 15 amino acids. The trim removed 5 bases at V and 4 bases at J, leaving 5 bases unmatched. The CDR3 DNA sequence: TGTGCCAGCAGCCTCCTAGCGGGGGTTTACAATGAGCAGTTCTTC. This translates into CASSLLAGVYNEQFF.

The CDR3 reads CASLQDKPYTGELFF. For the CDR3, the DNA is TGTGCCAGTCTACAGGATAAACCTTACACCGGGGAGCTGTTTTTT. The V gene is TRBV28, the J gene TRBJ2-2; D is perhaps TRBD1 (5 bases). Trimming stripped 9 bases from V and 3 bases from J, with 17 bases between. The length of the CDR3 is 15 residues. From germline, CDR1 is MDHEN and CDR2 SYDVKM.

This sequence joins TRBV7-9 and TRBJ2-1; D remains unclear. Germline V CDR1 and CDR2: SEHNR, FQNEAQ (reference sequence). Trimming cost V 5 bases and J 4 bases, with 12 bases left between them. This CDR3 region has 14 residues. CDR3 sequence reads: CASSPLESYNEQFF. The CDR3, as DNA: TGTGCCAGCAGCCCCCTCGAGTCGTACAATGAGCAGTTCTTC.

V gene TRBV5-6 combines with J gene TRBJ2-1; 7 nucleotides align to TRBD2. Unmatched junction bases numbered 6, after V lost 0 bases and J lost 12 bases. The V gene's germline CDR1 is SGHDT and CDR2 YYEEEE. The CDR3 has 13 residues. The CDR3 is CASSLEAGLVQFF. CDR3 DNA sequence: TGTGCCAGCAGCTTGGAAGCGGGGCTGGTGCAGTTCTTC.

This clone was observed once. The chain is built from TRBV11-2 and TRBJ1-5; 7 bases fit TRBD1. This CDR3 has 15 residues. V was pared by 4 bases and J by 7 bases, with 10 bases of the junction left unmatched. Per germline, CDR1 SGHAT and CDR2 FQNNGV. CDR3 nucleotide sequence: TGTGCCAGCAGCTCCTCTAGGGGGCCCGGACAGCCCCAGCATTTT. This sequence encodes CASSSSRGPGQPQHF.

This chain uses TRBV25-1 with TRBJ1-2; no firm D call. Deletions cut 4 bases from V and 4 bases from J, with 13 bases between. The CDR3 is made up of 14 amino acids. CDR1 and CDR2 (germline): MGHDK, SYGVNS. The CDR3 spells CASSAAGTAYGYTF. The CDR3 coding sequence is TGTGCCAGCAGTGCGGCGGGCACGGCCTATGGCTACACCTTC.

V is TRBV5-1 and J is TRBJ2-2; a weak D match, TRBD2 (5 bases). The germline V gene has CDR1 SGHRS and CDR2 YFSETQ. V was trimmed by 1 base and J by 1 base, leaving 8 bases between them. The CDR3 spans 15 residues. DNA for the CDR3: TGCGCCAGCAGCTTGACTAGTATGAACACCGGGGAGCTGTTTTTT. Protein product: CASSLTSMNTGELFF.

This sequence joins TRBV6-5 and TRBJ2-5, with D possibly TRBD1 on 5 matching bases. Trimming cost V 2 bases and J 0 bases, with 10 bases left between them. Germline CDR1 and CDR2: MNHEY and SVGAGI. This CDR3 spans 15 amino acids. CDR3: CASSYPGHNQETQYF. CDR3 nucleotide sequence: TGTGCCAGCAGTTACCCCGGACACAACCAAGAGACCCAGTACTTC.